Listed here is a single TCR beta chain. This clonotype occurred a few times. No antigen is known for it. Base qualities are missing; no much larger clone stands one base away. This record belongs to a study of blood T cells in healthy people across ages (dated by TCRdb to between 2015 and 2017). At the level of the whole study: In model experiments, template switching captured roughly one uniquely barcoded TCR beta cDNA molecule for every two T cells. Age-related changes in TCR beta repertoire diversity were measured in the study by deep sequencing normalized with unique cDNA molecular identifiers. Four age groups were formed from the donors: young (average approximately 15 years), middle-aged (just under 40), aged (about 62) and long-lived (about 80). Two additional independent replicas of 1 million unique cDNA reads from the same blood draw were analyzed for two donors (one aged 18 to 29 and one aged 80 or older).

Systemically healthy Caucasian individuals from Russia, around 38 in total and aged roughly 6 to 100 years, were included as donors. Each donor gave 9.5 to 10 milliliters of peripheral blood, drawn into EDTA-treated Vacutainer tubes. Ficoll-Paque density-gradient centrifugation was used to isolate PBMCs, with at least 6.5 million obtained per sample. Trizol reagent was used to extract total RNA from PBMCs, with at least 6 micrograms per sample. For every donor, flow cytometry on a PBMC aliquot measured the percentage of naive CD45RAhigh/CD27high T cells. Study-wide findings and limitations: Compared with the aged group, the long-lived group had more naive CD4+ T cells, fewer expanded clones and increased TCR diversity, suggesting age selection. Since profiling was done on bulk unsorted PBMCs, naive and antigen-experienced compartments could not be conclusively compared. Estimates of total diversity from one million sequenced T cells were regarded as lower bounds and underestimates. As age increased, observed TCR beta diversity per million T cells dropped in a roughly linear way, and a significant reduction was already evident by age 40. Donor CMV infection status was unknown, potentially confounding age-related changes in expanded clonotypes. There was a strong correlation between observed TCR beta diversity and the percentage of naive T cells measured by flow cytometry.

V drops 3 bases and J drops 0 bases, leaving 17 bases in between. Reading from cysteine to phenylalanine, the CDR3 counts 17 amino acids. The only DNA kept is the CDR3, 51 bases in frame from the first base. Libraries were made using 5' RACE. Sequencer: Illumina HiSeq 2500. A second 7 to 11 cycle PCR used a sample-barcoded 5' primer and a J-beta primer mix. A unique molecular identifier was introduced onto each TCR beta cDNA molecule by a template-switch 5' adaptor carrying 12 random nucleotides. Each sample yielded at least 3 million CDR3-containing paired-end reads. First-strand cDNA synthesis was performed from all RNA using the Mint cDNA synthesis kit, with priming by a TRBC-specific oligonucleotide. Following uracil-DNA glycosylase treatment, all cDNA underwent a first 18-cycle PCR with the universal primers M1SS and BC2_uni_R. The source study handled its data this way. Normalization of each sample was performed by random selection of 1 million high-quality reads, each carrying a distinct molecular identifier. Instead of being binned into consensus sequences, reads with shared molecular identifiers were discarded. CDR3 identification, clonotype clustering and error correction used MiTCR with a Q25 quality threshold and the strictest error-elimination algorithm. A nonparametric unseen species model using Euler transformation provided a lower-bound estimate of total TCR beta diversity. TCRdb itself trimmed the public reads at Q25 with fastp, ran MiXCR and retained productive beta chains. Rows are unified per CDR3 protein, each entry keeping the most common DNA and genes. TCRdb's processing, not the authors', yielded these V and J calls. The sample records more than 600,000 distinct CDR3 sequences, around 25% of which are singletons. The leading ten clones occupy 8% to 10% of the sample.

The sample was also reused in another study, on T cells of mothers and their children. Per the second study: Nine systemically healthy Caucasian individuals, comprising three mothers and their six children, were included as donors. cDNA synthesis used all of the extracted RNA, with around 1.6 ug of RNA in each 15 ul reaction. In the second PCR, the M1S primer introduced both the sample barcodes and 2-4 random nucleotides. Each mother yielded over 10 million TCR beta CDR3 reads and each child 3 million or so reads. Thymic selection shapes the output of TCR recombination in a similar way in related and unrelated pairs, and inherited differences have a minor effect. Normalized repertoire overlap was always found to be slightly, but never significantly, higher in related mother-child pairs than in unrelated mother-child pairs. No persistent microchimeric T cell clones were found, with a detection sensitivity of around 100 clones per million clonotypes. In the study, deep NGS was used to compare the TCR beta repertoires of mothers and children, and features distinguishing related mother-child pairs from unrelated individuals were sought. On average, the children were about 10 +/- 4 years old, while the mothers were about 37 +/- 4 years old. After adapter ligation with NEBNext reagents, the libraries were sequenced on Illumina HiSeq 2000 with 100+100 nt paired-end reads. To prevent cross-contamination, the mother and child libraries were prepared a month apart and were sequenced in separate runs. For each donor, somewhere between about 450,000 and 2,000,000 distinct TCR beta clonotypes were identified. Naive TCR beta clonotypes were estimated from low-frequency clonotypes matched to each donor's FACS-determined naive share, without sorting.

The chain employs TRBV12-3 or TRBV12-4 and TRBJ2-5, and perhaps TRBD1 as D gene, on 5 matching bases. The TCR comes from a boy between 5 and 17 years old in good health. Sequenced: blood. The sequence in DNA is TGTGCCAGCAGTTTGCCCGCCGGACACAAGTACCAAGAGACCCAGTACTTC. This translates into CASSLPAGHKYQETQYF.